This passage covers 15 T cell receptor beta chains from one sample sequenced in a study of response to subunit inactivated influenza vaccine. TCRdb recomputed calls from the RT-PCR reads with MiXCR, one row per CDR3 protein. The sample has hundreds of thousands of distinct CDR3 sequences; about 11% are singletons. Separately, the same data were catalogued under a study of T cells expressing NK-cell markers. From that paper: The TCR beta cDNA came from 5'RACE template switching with UMIs.

Sequencing used PBMCs from blood, obtained on the day of vaccination. The receptor set was obtained from a man aged 45-65 years who received an inactivated influenza vaccine.

The table lists this clonotype with a few counts. This rearrangement joins TRBV7-2 to TRBJ2-1; D not resolved. This CDR3 contains 14 residues. Germline CDR1 is SGHTA and CDR2 is FQGNSA. The V and J ends lost 1 base and 5 bases respectively, with 9 bases between them. CDR3 loop: CASSLVWRDNEQFF. The DNA of the CDR3 is TGTGCCAGCAGCTTAGTGTGGCGTGACAATGAGCAGTTCTTC.

The chain recombines TRBV20-1 with TRBJ1-3; D is unresolved. Germline V gene sequence: CDR1 DFQATT, CDR2 SNEGSKA (reference sequence). There are 10 residues in the CDR3. Deletions cut 1 base from V and 5 bases from J, with 0 bases between. The CDR3: CSARGNTIYF. The CDR3 DNA sequence: TGCAGTGCTAGAGGAAACACCATATATTTT.

The chain recombines TRBV7-8 with TRBJ1-5, with 7 bases matching TRBD1. CDR1 and CDR2 (germline): SGHVS, FQNEAQ. The J segment lost 0 bases and the V segment lost 4 bases, leaving 3 bases of the junction unmatched. This CDR3 has 15 amino acids. The CDR3 bases are TGTGCCAGCAGCTCCAACAGGGGTAGCAATCAGCCCCAGCATTTT. Translated, it gives CASSSNRGSNQPQHF.

The chain is built from TRBV7-6 and TRBJ1-1; TRBD1 agrees at 10 bases. V shed 5 bases, J shed 4 bases, and the junction held 4 bases outside the gene matches. CDR1 is SGHVS, CDR2 FNYEAQ, per germline. There are 14 residues in the CDR3. Here the CDR3 DNA reads TGTGCCAGCAGCGCCCGGACAGGGGGCACTGAAGCTTTCTTT. Translation: CASSARTGGTEAFF.

This clonotype turned up a few times. This chain connects TRBV12-3 or TRBV12-4 to TRBJ2-1, with 11 bases identical to TRBD1. The V segment lost 6 bases and the J segment 8 bases; nucleotides outside the gene matches: 9. CDR3 length: 15 amino acids. CDR3 region: CASRPGTGGVYEQFF. For the CDR3, the DNA is TGTGCCAGCAGACCAGGGACAGGGGGTGTTTATGAGCAGTTCTTC.

The chain employs TRBV6-5 and TRBJ2-7; D may match TRBD1 or TRBD2 (5 bases each). Trimming cost V 2 bases and J 2 bases, with 10 bases left between them. Germline assignment: CDR1 MNHEY and CDR2 SVGAGI. The CDR3 has 14 residues. The CDR3 here is CASSYARGAYEQYF. The CDR3 nucleotides are TGTGCCAGCAGTTACGCGCGAGGGGCCTACGAGCAGTACTTC.

This clonotype was observed a few times. The V and J genes are TRBV15 and TRBJ2-1; D gene unclear. V shed 3 bases and J shed 3 bases, with 3 bases lying between them. Looked up from germline, CDR1 is LNHNV and CDR2 is YYDKDF (reference sequence). The CDR3 runs to 12 residues. In DNA form, the CDR3 reads TGTGCCACCAGCAGGGGCTACAATGAGCAGTTCTTC. Translated, it gives CATSRGYNEQFF.

This clonotype appeared many times. The CDR3 spells CASTPGGLGNEQFF. CDR3 coding DNA: TGTGCCAGCACCCCTGGGGGCTTGGGGAATGAGCAGTTCTTC. The chain couples TRBV7-2 to TRBJ2-1; possibly TRBD1 for D (6 bases). V shed 7 bases and J shed 7 bases, with 17 bases lying between them. The CDR3 is made up of 14 amino acids. Germline CDR1 reads SGHTA; CDR2 reads FQGNSA.

This chain connects TRBV6-5 to TRBJ2-1; the D gene is possibly TRBD1 (7 bases). The CDR3 length is 16 residues. Looked up from germline, CDR1 is MNHEY and CDR2 is SVGAGI. V was clipped by 0 bases and J by 4 bases, with 13 bases between them. CDR3 in amino acids: CASSYSGRGEYNEQFF. CDR3 DNA: TGTGCCAGCAGTTACTCGGGCAGGGGGGAATACAATGAGCAGTTCTTC.

This clonotype came up a few times. The chain recombines TRBV10-2 with TRBJ2-3; TRBD2 matches at 8 bases. Germline V gene sequence: CDR1 WSHSY, CDR2 SAAADI. V lost 2 bases and J lost 4; bases outside the gene matches: 5. The CDR3 has 15 residues. The DNA of the CDR3 is TGCGCCAGCAGTGAGCGGGGGGGCTACGCAGATACGCAGTATTTT. Translation gives CASSERGGYADTQYF.

In its sample, this clonotype was seen a few times. The chain carries TRBV12-3 or TRBV12-4 and TRBJ1-1; unclear D gene. CDR3 size: 14 residues. Trimming stripped 2 bases from V and 2 bases from J, with 9 bases between. The CDR3 reads CASSLQLRNTEAFF. The CDR3 nucleotides are TGTGCCAGCAGTTTACAGCTCCGAAACACTGAAGCTTTCTTT.

There are many counts of this clonotype. This chain links TRBV28 with TRBJ2-1; D possibly corresponds to TRBD1 (7 bases). The germline V gene has CDR1 MDHEN and CDR2 SYDVKM. Trimming removed 2 bases from V and 2 bases from J, with 10 bases in between. This CDR3 has 15 amino acids. CDR3 in amino acids: CASSLGGTAYNEQFF. The DNA for the CDR3 is TGTGCCAGCAGTTTAGGCGGGACAGCCTACAATGAGCAGTTCTTC.

As regards this clonotype: Since a much larger clone is just one base distant, this may be a read error. The chain recombines TRBV28 with TRBJ2-1; perhaps TRBD2 as D (6 bases). From germline, CDR1 is MDHEN and CDR2 SYDVKM. The CDR3 runs to 17 residues. CDR3 region: CTSSTLHGGSSYNEQFF. Here the CDR3 DNA reads TGTACCAGCAGTACCCTTCACGGGGGTAGCTCCTACAATGAGCAGTTCTTC.

This clonotype has at least ten counts. The gene calls are TRBV3-1 and TRBJ2-5; D ambiguous. The CDR3 spans 12 residues. The germline V gene has CDR1 LGHDT and CDR2 YNNKEL (reference sequence). The V gene lost 0 bases and the J gene lost 5 bases, with 4 bases spanning the gap. The CDR3: CASSQDRETQYF. CDR3 coding DNA: TGTGCCAGCAGCCAAGATCGGGAGACCCAGTACTTC.

The V call is TRBV10-3, the J call TRBJ2-2; 9 bases are shared with TRBD1. CDR3 length: 15 residues. Looked up from germline, CDR1 is ENHRY and CDR2 is SYGVKD. The trim removed 6 bases at V and 2 bases at J, leaving 4 bases unmatched. CDR3: CAISGTGRNTGELFF. The CDR3, as DNA: TGTGCCATCAGCGGGACAGGGAGAAACACCGGGGAGCTGTTTTTT.